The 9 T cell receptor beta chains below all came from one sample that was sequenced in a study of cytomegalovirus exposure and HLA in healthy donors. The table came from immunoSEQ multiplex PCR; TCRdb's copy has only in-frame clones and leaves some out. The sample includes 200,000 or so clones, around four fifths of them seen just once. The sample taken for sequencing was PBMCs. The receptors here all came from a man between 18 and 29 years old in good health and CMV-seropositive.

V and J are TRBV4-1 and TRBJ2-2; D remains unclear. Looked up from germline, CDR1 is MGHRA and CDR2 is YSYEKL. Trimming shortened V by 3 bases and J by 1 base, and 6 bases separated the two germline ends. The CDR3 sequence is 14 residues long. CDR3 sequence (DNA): TGCGCCAGCAGCCACAGTCAGAACACCGGGGAGCTGTTTTTT. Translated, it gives CASSHSQNTGELFF.

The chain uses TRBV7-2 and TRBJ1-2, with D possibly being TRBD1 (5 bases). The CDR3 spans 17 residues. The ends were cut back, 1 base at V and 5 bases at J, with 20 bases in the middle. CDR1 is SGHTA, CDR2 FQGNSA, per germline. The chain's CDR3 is CASSLVVRTGIWYGYTF. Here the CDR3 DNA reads TGTGCCAGCAGCTTAGTAGTACGTACAGGTATTTGGTATGGCTACACCTTC.

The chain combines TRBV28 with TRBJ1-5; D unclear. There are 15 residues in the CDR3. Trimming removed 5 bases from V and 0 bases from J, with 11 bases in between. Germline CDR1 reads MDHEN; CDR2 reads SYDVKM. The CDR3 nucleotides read TGTGCCAGCAGTCCAGTCGGGATTAGCAATCAGCCCCAGCATTTT. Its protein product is CASSPVGISNQPQHF.

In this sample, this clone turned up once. CDR3 region: CASSFFGTSGRASPNTGELFF. The CDR3 bases are TGTGCCAGCAGTTTTTTCGGGACTAGCGGGAGGGCCTCCCCGAACACCGGGGAGCTGTTTTTT. The chain links TRBV27 to TRBJ2-2; 16 bases line up with TRBD2. In germline, CDR1 is MNHEY, CDR2 SMNVEV (reference sequence). The V and J ends lost 3 bases and 0 bases, in that order; junction bases with no gene match: 10. This CDR3 is built from 21 residues.

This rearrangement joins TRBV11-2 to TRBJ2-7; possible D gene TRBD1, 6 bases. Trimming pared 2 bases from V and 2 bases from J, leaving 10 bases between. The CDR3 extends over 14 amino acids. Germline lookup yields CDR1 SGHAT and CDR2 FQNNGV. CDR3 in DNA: TGTGCCAGCAGCTTAATGCCAGGGGCCTACGAGCAGTACTTC. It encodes CASSLMPGAYEQYF. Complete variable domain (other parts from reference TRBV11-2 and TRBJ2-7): EAGVAQSPRYKIIEKRQSVAFWCNPISGHATLYWYQQILGQGPKLLIQFQNNGVVDDSQLPKDRFSAERLKGVDSTLKIQPAKLEDSAVYLCASSLMPGAYEQYFGPGTRLTVT.

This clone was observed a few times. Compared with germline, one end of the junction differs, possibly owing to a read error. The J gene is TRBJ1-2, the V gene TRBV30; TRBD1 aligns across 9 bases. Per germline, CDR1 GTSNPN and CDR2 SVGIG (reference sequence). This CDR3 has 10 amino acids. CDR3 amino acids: CAWSRDRALF. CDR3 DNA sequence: TGTGCCTGGAGTCGGGACAGGGCCCTCTTC.

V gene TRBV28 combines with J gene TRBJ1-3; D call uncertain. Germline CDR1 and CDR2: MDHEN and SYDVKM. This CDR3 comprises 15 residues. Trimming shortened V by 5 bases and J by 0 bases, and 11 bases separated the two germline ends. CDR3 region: CASSPNSLSGNTIYF. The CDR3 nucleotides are TGTGCCAGCAGTCCGAACAGCCTCTCTGGAAACACCATATATTTT.

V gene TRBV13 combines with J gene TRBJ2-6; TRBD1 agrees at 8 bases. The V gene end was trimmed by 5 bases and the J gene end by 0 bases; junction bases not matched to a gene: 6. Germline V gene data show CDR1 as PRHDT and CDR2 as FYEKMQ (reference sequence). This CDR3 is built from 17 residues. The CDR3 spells CASSLLGQVSGANVLTF. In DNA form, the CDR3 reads TGTGCCAGCAGCCTCCTGGGACAGGTCTCTGGGGCCAACGTCCTGACTTTC.

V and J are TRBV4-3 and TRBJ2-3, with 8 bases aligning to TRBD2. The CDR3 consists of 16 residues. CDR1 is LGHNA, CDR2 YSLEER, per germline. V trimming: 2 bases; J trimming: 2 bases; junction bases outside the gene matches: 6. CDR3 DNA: TGCGCCAGCAGCCAAACTTTAGCGGGGAACACAGATACGCAGTATTTT. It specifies CASSQTLAGNTDTQYF.